This note documents a single T cell receptor (beta chain) sequence. Its antigen is as yet unknown. Vbeta (60) and Jbeta (13) primers were used in the PCR. Sequencing was performed with immunoSEQ multiplex PCR; in TCRdb, only in-frame clones are kept and a portion is missing. Of more than 100,000 clones in the sample, approximately 80% were seen once. This sample stems from a study of cytomegalovirus exposure and HLA in healthy donors. Deletions cut 6 bases from V and 3 bases from J, with 9 bases between. CDR3 size: 12 residues. Per the germline V gene, CDR1 is MGHDK and CDR2 is SYGVNS. Study-wide results and caveats: For most TCR sequences rarity was the rule, although some public TCRs occurred in many donors. Some highly shared sequence variants likely arose as a pipeline artifact.

The chain links TRBV25-1 to TRBJ2-7, with a tentative D call TRBD2 (5 bases). Sample: PBMCs. The origin of this receptor is a woman aged 40 to 55 in good health and CMV-seropositive. The CDR3 coding sequence is TGTGCCAGCAGCCACGAGGGCTACGAGCAGTACTTC. It is translated as CASSHEGYEQYF.